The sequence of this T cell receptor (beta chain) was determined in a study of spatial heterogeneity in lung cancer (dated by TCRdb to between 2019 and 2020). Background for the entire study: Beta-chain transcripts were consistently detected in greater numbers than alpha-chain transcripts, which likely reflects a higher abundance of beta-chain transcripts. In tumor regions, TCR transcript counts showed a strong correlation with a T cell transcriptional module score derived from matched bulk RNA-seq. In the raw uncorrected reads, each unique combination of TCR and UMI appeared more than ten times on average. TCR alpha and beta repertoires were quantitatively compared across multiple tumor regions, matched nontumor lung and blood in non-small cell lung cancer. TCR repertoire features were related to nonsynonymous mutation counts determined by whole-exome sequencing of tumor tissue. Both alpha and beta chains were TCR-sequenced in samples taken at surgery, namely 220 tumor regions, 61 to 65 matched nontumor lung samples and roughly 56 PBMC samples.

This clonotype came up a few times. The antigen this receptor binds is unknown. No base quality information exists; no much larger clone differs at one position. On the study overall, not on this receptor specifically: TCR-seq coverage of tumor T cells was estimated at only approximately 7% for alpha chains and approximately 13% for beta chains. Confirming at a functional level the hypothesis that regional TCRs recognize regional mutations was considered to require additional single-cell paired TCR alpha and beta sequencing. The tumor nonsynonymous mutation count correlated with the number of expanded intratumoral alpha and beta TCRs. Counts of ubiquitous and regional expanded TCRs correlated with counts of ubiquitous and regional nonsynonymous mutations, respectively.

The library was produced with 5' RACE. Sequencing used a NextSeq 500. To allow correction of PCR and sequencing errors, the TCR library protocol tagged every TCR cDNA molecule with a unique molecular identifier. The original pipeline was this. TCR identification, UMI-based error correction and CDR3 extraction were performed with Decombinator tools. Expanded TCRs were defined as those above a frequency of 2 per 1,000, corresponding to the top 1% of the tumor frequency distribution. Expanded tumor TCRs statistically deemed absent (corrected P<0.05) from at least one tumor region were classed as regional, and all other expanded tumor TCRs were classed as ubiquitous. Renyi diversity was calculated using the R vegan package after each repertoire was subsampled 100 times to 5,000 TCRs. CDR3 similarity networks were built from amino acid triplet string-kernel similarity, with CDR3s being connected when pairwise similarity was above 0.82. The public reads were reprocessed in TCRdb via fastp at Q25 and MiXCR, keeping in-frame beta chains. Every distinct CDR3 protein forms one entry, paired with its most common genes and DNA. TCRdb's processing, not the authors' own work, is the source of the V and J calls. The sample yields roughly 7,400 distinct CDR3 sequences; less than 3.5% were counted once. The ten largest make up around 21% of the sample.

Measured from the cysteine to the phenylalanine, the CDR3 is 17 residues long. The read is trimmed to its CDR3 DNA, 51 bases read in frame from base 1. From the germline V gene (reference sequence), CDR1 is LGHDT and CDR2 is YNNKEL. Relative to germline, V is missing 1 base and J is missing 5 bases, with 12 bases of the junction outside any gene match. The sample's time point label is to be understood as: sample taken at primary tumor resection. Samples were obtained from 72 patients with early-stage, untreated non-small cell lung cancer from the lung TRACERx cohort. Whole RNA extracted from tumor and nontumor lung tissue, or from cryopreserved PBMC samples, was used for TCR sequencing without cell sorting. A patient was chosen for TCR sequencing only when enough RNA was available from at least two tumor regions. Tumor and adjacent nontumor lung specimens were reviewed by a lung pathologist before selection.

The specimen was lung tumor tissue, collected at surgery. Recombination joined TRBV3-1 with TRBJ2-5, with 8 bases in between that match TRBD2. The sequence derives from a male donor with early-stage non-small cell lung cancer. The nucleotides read TGTGCCAGCAGCCAAGGAACACTGACGGGAGGGGGGGAGACCCAGTACTTC. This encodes CASSQGTLTGGGETQYF.